A single sample gave rise to the 19 T cell receptor beta chains below, sequenced in a study of post-analysis software for immune sequencing data. Findings and caveats of the study: Relative to controls, patients had a few TRBV segments at higher frequency, with TRBV5-6, TRBV5-1 and TRBV20-1 among these.

Their antigen targets remain unknown. The TCR beta cDNA libraries carried unique molecular identifiers. TCRdb processed the PCR reads anew with MiXCR; each CDR3 protein has one entry. The table shows approximately 730,000 distinct CDR3 sequences, with approximately 30% occurring only once. The sample consisted of blood. These receptor sequences come from a girl aged 10 to 17 with multiple sclerosis.

This chain uses TRBV7-2 with TRBJ2-1; 14 nucleotides align to TRBD2. V gave up 5 bases and J gave up 7 bases; unmatched junction bases: 4. Germline V gene lookup returns CDR1 SGHTA and CDR2 FQGNSA. The CDR3 is 15 amino acids. The CDR3 loop reads CASSTTSGGANEQFF. The CDR3 DNA reads as TGTGCCAGCAGCACGACTAGCGGGGGGGCAAATGAGCAGTTCTTC.

A note on this clonotype: Here the CDR3 omits its conserved ending phenylalanine or tryptophan, so a read error is the likely source. The CDR3 loop reads CSASSGSQLREQYC. CDR3 nucleotides: TGCAGTGCTTCGTCCGGGAGCCAGCTTCGAGAGCAGTACTGC. V gene TRBV20-1 combines with J gene TRBJ2-7, with D possibly TRBD2 on 6 matching bases. The CDR3 totals 14 residues. With 5 bases removed from V and 7 bases from J, the gap between germline ends came to 21 bases. Germline V gene sequence: CDR1 DFQATT, CDR2 SNEGSKA (reference sequence).

As to this clonotype: A read error may account for a junction end that differs from germline. This CDR3 reads CRARPVGEQYF. The CDR3 DNA reads as TGCAGGGCTAGGCCGGTCGGGGAGCAGTACTTC. The rearrangement links TRBV20-1 to TRBJ2-5; D might be TRBD2 (5 bases). This CDR3 contains 11 residues. Germline-derived CDR1 and CDR2 are DFQATT and SNEGSKA (reference sequence).

The chain couples TRBV7-2 to TRBJ2-7; TRBD2 aligns across 7 bases. The CDR3 covers 15 residues. CDR1 and CDR2 (germline): SGHTA, FQGNSA. The V segment lost 5 bases and the J segment 5 bases; nucleotides outside the gene matches: 12. The CDR3 DNA sequence: TGTGCCAGCAGCCCCCAGGCGGGAGCAACAGACGAGCAGTACTTC. Protein product: CASSPQAGATDEQYF.

In this sample, this clonotype turned up a few times. The chain is built from TRBV2 and TRBJ2-7; 8 bases are shared with TRBD1. The length of the CDR3 is 14 residues. Germline lookup yields CDR1 SNHLY and CDR2 FYNNEI. V lost 3 bases to trimming and J lost 5 bases; unmatched junction nucleotides: 6. CDR3 sequence: CASSERTGRHEQYF. CDR3 sequence (DNA): TGTGCCAGCAGTGAGCGGACAGGGCGTCACGAGCAGTACTTC.

The genes are TRBV10-3 and TRBJ2-7, with 9 positions matching TRBD2. In germline, CDR1 is ENHRY, CDR2 SYGVKD. Losses at the gene ends were 3 bases for V and 2 bases for J; bases not matched to a gene: 5. The CDR3 loop spans 15 amino acids. CDR3 in amino acids: CAISDGAGGPYEQYF. The CDR3 nucleotides are TGTGCCATCAGTGATGGGGCGGGAGGGCCCTACGAGCAGTACTTC.

This clonotype turned up a few times. This chain joins TRBV4-2 and TRBJ1-2; no clear D. The CDR3 extends over 15 amino acids. Trimming stripped 0 bases from V and 1 base from J, with 9 bases between. Germline CDR1 is LGHNA and CDR2 is YNFKEQ. The DNA for the CDR3 is TGTGCCAGCAGCCAAGAATGGCGAAGTAACTATGGCTACACCTTC. This sequence encodes CASSQEWRSNYGYTF.

This clonotype was seen a few times. The J gene is TRBJ2-1, the V gene TRBV7-9; a possible D gene is TRBD2 (5 bases). Germline-derived CDR1 and CDR2 are SEHNR and FQNEAQ (reference sequence). Between the trimmed V and J ends, which lost 7 bases and 9 bases, there was a span of 16 bases. The CDR3 has 13 residues. The CDR3 DNA reads as TGTGCCAGCACCCGGAGCGGAGGAGCTGAGCAGTTCTTC. Amino acid sequence: CASTRSGGAEQFF.

This clonotype was counted a few times. V usage is TRBV27 and J usage is TRBJ2-7, with TRBD2 matching over 7 bases. In germline, CDR1 is MNHEY, CDR2 SMNVEV (reference sequence). Losses at the gene ends were 4 bases for V and 1 base for J; bases not matched to a gene: 10. This CDR3 has 16 residues. CDR3 DNA sequence: TGTGCCAGCAGTTATACAGCGGGGCTATCATCCTACGAGCAGTACTTC. Its protein is CASSYTAGLSSYEQYF.

The chain uses TRBV20-1 and TRBJ2-1; 9 nucleotides line up with TRBD1. Germline CDR1 is DFQATT and CDR2 is SNEGSKA (reference sequence). Trimming took 5 bases from V and 8 from J; bases not matched to a gene: 7. The CDR3 is 13 residues long. The CDR3 protein is CSASGQGTDEQFF. CDR3 in DNA: TGCAGTGCTTCCGGACAGGGGACGGATGAGCAGTTCTTC.

V and J are TRBV15 and TRBJ2-1; D may match TRBD1 or TRBD2 (6 bases each). Germline V gives CDR1 LNHNV, CDR2 YYDKDF (reference sequence). CDR3 length: 16 residues. V lost 3 bases and J lost 2, with 14 bases in between. The CDR3, as DNA: TGTGCCACCAGCAGCGGACGTGGGGGGCCCTACAATGAGCAGTTCTTC. Residues: CATSSGRGGPYNEQFF. Complete variable domain (other parts from reference TRBV15 and TRBJ2-1): DAMVIQNPRYQVTQFGKPVTLSCSQTLNHNVMYWYQQKSSQAPKLLFHYYDKDFNNEADTPDNFQSRRPNTSFCFLDIRSPGLGDTAMYLCATSSGRGGPYNEQFFGPGTRLTVL.

In its sample, this clonotype was seen a few times. This rearrangement joins TRBV7-6 to TRBJ1-1; no clear D. The V gene lost 4 bases and the J gene lost 0 bases, with 6 bases spanning the gap. CDR1 is SGHVS and CDR2 is FNYEAQ in the germline V gene. The CDR3 sequence is 13 residues long. CDR3 nucleotides: TGTGCCAGCAGCTCTAACCTGAACACTGAAGCTTTCTTT. Translated: CASSSNLNTEAFF.

The chain combines TRBV20-1 with TRBJ2-5; TRBD2 might be the D (6 bases). The tail of the sequence fits TRBJ2-1 better, so the J call may be wrong. The germline V gene has CDR1 DFQATT and CDR2 SNEGSKA (reference sequence). CDR3 length: 13 residues. The CDR3 region has the DNA TGCAGTGCTTCGCGGGGCAGGCAAGAGACCCAGTTCTTC. Its protein is CSASRGRQETQFF.

This chain connects TRBV15 to TRBJ1-5; D is uncertain. V was pared by 0 bases and J by 6 bases, with 12 bases between. Germline V CDR1 and CDR2: LNHNV, YYDKDF (reference sequence). The CDR3 spans 15 residues. The chain's CDR3 is CATSRDGEPGQPQHF. Here the CDR3 DNA reads TGTGCCACCAGCAGAGATGGCGAGCCGGGTCAGCCCCAGCATTTT.

This clonotype has just a few counts. The rearrangement uses TRBV20-1 and TRBJ2-7, with 7 bases fitting TRBD2. The CDR3 runs to 13 residues. Germline assignment: CDR1 DFQATT and CDR2 SNEGSKA (reference sequence). V shed 6 bases, J shed 3 bases, and the junction held 8 bases outside the gene matches. In nucleotides, the CDR3 is TGCAGTGCCCCGGCTAGCGGTTTCTACGAGCAGTACTTC. Its protein product is CSAPASGFYEQYF.

This clonotype came up a few times. The rearrangement joins TRBV27 to TRBJ2-3, with D perhaps given as TRBD1 or TRBD2 (5 bases each). Germline assignment: CDR1 MNHEY and CDR2 SMNVEV (reference sequence). The CDR3 sequence is 15 residues long. Trimming stripped 3 bases from V and 0 bases from J, with 10 bases between. The CDR3 bases are TGTGCCAGCAGTTTCCAGGGAGCTAGCACAGATACGCAGTATTTT. Translating it yields CASSFQGASTDTQYF.

This clonotype has ten or more counts. The V gene is TRBV29-1, the J gene TRBJ2-7; D possibly corresponds to TRBD1 (6 bases). The CDR3 loop spans 16 amino acids. The ends were cut back, 6 bases at V and 0 bases at J, with 21 bases in the middle. Germline V CDR1 and CDR2: SQVTM, ANQGSEA. The CDR3 DNA sequence: TGCAGCGTCGCCCGGGACAATCGCTTATACTCCTACGAGCAGTACTTC. The encoded protein is CSVARDNRLYSYEQYF.

This clonotype was counted only a few times. The chain links TRBV28 to TRBJ2-7, with D hard to call. V dropped 6 bases and J dropped 6 bases, with 9 bases sitting between them. CDR1 is MDHEN, CDR2 SYDVKM, per germline. The CDR3 is 11 amino acids. The DNA for the CDR3 is TGTGCCAGCAGCTCCCCCGGCGAGCAGTACTTC. Residues: CASSSPGEQYF.

This clonotype was counted at least ten times. The V call is TRBV20-1, the J call TRBJ2-3, with D perhaps TRBD2 (6 bases). Germline V gene data show CDR1 as DFQATT and CDR2 as SNEGSKA (reference sequence). V gave up 5 bases and J gave up 3 bases, with 15 bases separating them. The CDR3 runs 14 residues. CDR3 sequence reads: CSAPAGGWTDTQYF. For the CDR3, the DNA is TGCAGTGCTCCCGCTGGAGGGTGGACAGATACGCAGTATTTT.